This T cell receptor beta chain was obtained from a study of CD8 T cells in ankylosing spondylitis. Each CDR3 protein gets one entry after TCRdb re-called the 5' RACE reads with MiXCR. This table has approximately 110,000 distinct CDR3 sequences, nearly 25% appearing once. Per the germline V gene, CDR1 is LGHNA and CDR2 is YNFKEQ. V was pared by 4 bases and J by 6 bases, with 25 bases between. This CDR3 region has 18 residues. The TCR originated in a male donor with ankylosing spondylitis. This rearrangement joins TRBV4-2 to TRBJ1-3; TRBD1 might be the D (6 bases). The sample comprised synovial fluid, either unsorted or a sorted T cell fraction (not recorded which). Here the CDR3 reads CASSREPVVGGDENTIYF. The CDR3 DNA is TGTGCCAGCAGCCGAGAGCCGGTCGTGGGGGGCGACGAAAACACCATATATTTT.